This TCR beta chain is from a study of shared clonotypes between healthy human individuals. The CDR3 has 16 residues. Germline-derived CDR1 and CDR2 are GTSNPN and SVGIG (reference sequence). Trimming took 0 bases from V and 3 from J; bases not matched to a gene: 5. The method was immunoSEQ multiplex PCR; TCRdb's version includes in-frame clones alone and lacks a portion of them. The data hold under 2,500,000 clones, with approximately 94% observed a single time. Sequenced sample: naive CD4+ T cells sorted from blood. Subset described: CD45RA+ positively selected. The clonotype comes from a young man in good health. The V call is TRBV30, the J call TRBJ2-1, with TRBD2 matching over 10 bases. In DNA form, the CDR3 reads TGTGCCTGGAGTGTAGCGGGAGGGAATTTCTACAATGAGCAGTTCTTC. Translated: CAWSVAGGNFYNEQFF. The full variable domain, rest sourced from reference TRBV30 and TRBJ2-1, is SQTIHQWPATLVQPVGSPLSLECTVEGTSNPNLYWYRQAAGRGLQLLFYSVGIGQISSEVPQNLSASRPQDRQFILSSKKLLLSDSGFYLCAWSVAGGNFYNEQFFGPGTRLTVL.